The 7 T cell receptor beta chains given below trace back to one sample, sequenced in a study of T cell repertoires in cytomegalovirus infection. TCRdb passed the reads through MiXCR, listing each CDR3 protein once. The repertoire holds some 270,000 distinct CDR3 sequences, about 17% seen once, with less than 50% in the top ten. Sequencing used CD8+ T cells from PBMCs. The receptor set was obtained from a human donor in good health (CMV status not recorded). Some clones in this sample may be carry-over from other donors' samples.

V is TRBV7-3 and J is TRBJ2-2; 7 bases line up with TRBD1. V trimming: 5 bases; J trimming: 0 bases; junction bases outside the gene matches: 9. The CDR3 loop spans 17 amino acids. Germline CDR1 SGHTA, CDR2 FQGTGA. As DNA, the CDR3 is TGTGCCAGCAGCCAGGGGGTTTGGACCCCGAACACCGGGGAGCTGTTTTTT. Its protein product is CASSQGVWTPNTGELFF.

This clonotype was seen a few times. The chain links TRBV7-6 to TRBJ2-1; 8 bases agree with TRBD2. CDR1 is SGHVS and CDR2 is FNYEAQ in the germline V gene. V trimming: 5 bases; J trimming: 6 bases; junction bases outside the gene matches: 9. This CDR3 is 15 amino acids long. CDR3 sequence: CASSPGGGPLNEQFF. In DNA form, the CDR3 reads TGTGCCAGCAGCCCCGGGGGGGGGCCCCTCAATGAGCAGTTCTTC.

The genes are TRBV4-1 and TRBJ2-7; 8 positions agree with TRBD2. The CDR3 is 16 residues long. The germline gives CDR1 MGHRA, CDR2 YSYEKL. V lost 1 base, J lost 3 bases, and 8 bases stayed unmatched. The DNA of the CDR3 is TGCGCCAGCAGCCAAGGAGCCGGGAGGGACGACTACGAGCAGTACTTC. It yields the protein CASSQGAGRDDYEQYF.

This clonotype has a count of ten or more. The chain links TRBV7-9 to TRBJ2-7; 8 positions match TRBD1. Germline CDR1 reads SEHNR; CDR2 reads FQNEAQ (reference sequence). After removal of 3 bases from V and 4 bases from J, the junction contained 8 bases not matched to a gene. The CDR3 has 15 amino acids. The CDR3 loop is CASSFSAYRGYEQYF. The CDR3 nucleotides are TGTGCCAGCAGCTTCAGCGCGTACAGGGGGTACGAGCAGTACTTC.

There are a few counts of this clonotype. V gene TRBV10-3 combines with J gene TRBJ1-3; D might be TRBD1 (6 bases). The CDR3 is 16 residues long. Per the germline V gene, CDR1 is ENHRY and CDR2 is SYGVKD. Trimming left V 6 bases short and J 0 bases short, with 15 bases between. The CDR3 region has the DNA TGTGCCATCAGCAGGGGTACGGAGGACTCTGGAAACACCATATATTTT. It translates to CAISRGTEDSGNTIYF.

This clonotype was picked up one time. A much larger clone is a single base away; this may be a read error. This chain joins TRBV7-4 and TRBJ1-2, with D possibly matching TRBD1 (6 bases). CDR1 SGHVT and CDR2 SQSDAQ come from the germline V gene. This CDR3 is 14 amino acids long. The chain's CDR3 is CTSSSKDSDYGYTF. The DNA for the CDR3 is TGTACCAGCAGCTCGAAGGACAGCGACTATGGCTACACCTTC.

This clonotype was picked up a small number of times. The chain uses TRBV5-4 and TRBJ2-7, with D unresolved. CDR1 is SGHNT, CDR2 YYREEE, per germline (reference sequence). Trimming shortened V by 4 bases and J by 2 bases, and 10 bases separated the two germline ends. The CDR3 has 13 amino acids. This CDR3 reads CASSDDNTYEQYF. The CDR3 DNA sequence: TGTGCCAGCAGCGACGACAACACCTACGAGCAGTACTTC.